The 13 T cell receptor beta chains given below trace back to one sample, sequenced in a study of blood T cell repertoires in COVID-19. The method was immunoSEQ multiplex PCR; TCRdb's version includes in-frame clones alone and lacks a portion of them. The table shows approximately 170,000 clones, with approximately 91% occurring only once. The source material was peripheral blood. The receptors originated from a man aged 18 to 29 with COVID-19, enrolled during active disease.

The genes are TRBV18 and TRBJ2-2; possibly TRBD2 for D (6 bases). Germline lookup yields CDR1 KGHSH and CDR2 LQKENI. V shed 6 bases and J shed 5 bases, with 19 bases lying between them. The CDR3 has 16 amino acids. The chain's CDR3 is CASSPLASLGTGELFF. DNA of the CDR3: TGTGCCAGCTCCCCTCTAGCGTCGCTCGGGACCGGGGAGCTGTTTTTT.

This sequence joins TRBV18 and TRBJ1-1, with TRBD1 matching 7 bases. With 2 bases clipped from V and 3 bases from J, the junction kept 6 bases outside the gene matches. The CDR3 extends over 15 amino acids. Germline-derived CDR1 and CDR2 are KGHSH and LQKENI. The CDR3 here is CASSPSLGGYTEAFF. CDR3 nucleotide sequence: TGTGCCAGCTCACCATCTTTAGGGGGCTACACTGAAGCTTTCTTT. Full variable domain (missing parts from reference TRBV18 and TRBJ1-1): NAGVMQNPRHLVRRRGQEARLRCSPMKGHSHVYWYRQLPEEGLKFMVYLQKENIIDESGMPKERFSAEFPKEGPSILRIQQVVRGDSAAYFCASSPSLGGYTEAFFGQGTRLTVV.

The chain employs TRBV15 and TRBJ2-7; 8 bases are shared with TRBD2. The CDR3 runs 15 residues. The germline V gene encodes CDR1 LNHNV and CDR2 YYDKDF (reference sequence). The V gene end was trimmed by 4 bases and the J gene end by 7 bases; junction bases not matched to a gene: 12. CDR3 amino acids: CATSMSPGTRYEQYF. The CDR3 region has the DNA TGTGCCACCAGCATGTCTCCCGGGACTAGATATGAGCAGTACTTC.

The V and J genes are TRBV28 and TRBJ2-2; D is possibly TRBD2 (5 bases). V lost 6 bases and J 8 bases, leaving 16 bases between the germline ends. Germline loops: CDR1 MDHEN, CDR2 SYDVKM. The CDR3 loop spans 14 amino acids. Written as DNA, the CDR3 is TGTGCCAGCAGCCCATTCGAGGGAGTAGGGGAGCTGTTTTTT. Protein product: CASSPFEGVGELFF.

This clone was seen just once. The V call is TRBV4-2, the J call TRBJ2-1, with a weak D call TRBD1 (6 bases). CDR3 length: 15 residues. V was shortened by 3 bases and J by 5 bases, with 14 bases between the two germline ends. Germline lookup yields CDR1 LGHNA and CDR2 YNFKEQ. The CDR3 sequence: CASSHPRDIDNEQFF. CDR3 sequence (DNA): TGTGCCAGCAGCCACCCCCGGGACATAGACAATGAGCAGTTCTTC.

The chain combines TRBV11-2 with TRBJ1-1; 11 bases line up with TRBD1. Unmatched junction bases numbered 10, after V lost 4 bases and J lost 0 bases. CDR1 and CDR2 (germline): SGHAT, FQNNGV. The CDR3 is 18 amino acids. CDR3 residues: CASSWPPGQGEVNTEAFF. Here the CDR3 DNA reads TGTGCCAGCAGCTGGCCCCCGGGACAGGGGGAAGTGAACACTGAAGCTTTCTTT.

This chain links TRBV15 with TRBJ2-1, with D maybe TRBD2 (5 bases). Germline V lookup: CDR1 LNHNV, CDR2 YYDKDF (reference sequence). This CDR3 has 17 amino acids. V dropped 0 bases and J dropped 0 bases, with 12 bases sitting between them. CDR3 loop: CATSRDLVGSSYNEQFF. CDR3 nucleotides: TGTGCCACCAGCAGAGATCTCGTGGGGAGCTCCTACAATGAGCAGTTCTTC.

The chain couples TRBV20-1 to TRBJ2-1; D unresolved. Trimming shortened V by 5 bases and J by 12 bases, and 14 bases separated the two germline ends. Germline CDR1 and CDR2: DFQATT and SNEGSKA (reference sequence). The CDR3 is 11 amino acids. CDR3 bases: TGCAGTGCTCCGACTTCGATTGGGCAGTTCTTC. This translates into CSAPTSIGQFF.

The genes are TRBV27 and TRBJ1-5; TRBD1 matches 7 bases. The CDR3 length is 16 residues. Germline assignment: CDR1 MNHEY and CDR2 SMNVEV (reference sequence). Trimming took 8 bases from V and 1 from J; bases not matched to a gene: 11. CDR3 amino acids: CASRQGGPKSNQPQHF. The CDR3 DNA reads TGTGCCAGCCGACAGGGTGGCCCTAAAAGCAATCAGCCCCAGCATTTT.

As concerns this clone: Additional DNA sequences in this sample encode the identical CDR3. This chain uses TRBV9 with TRBJ2-3; the match to TRBD1 covers 9 bases. CDR1 and CDR2 from the germline V gene are SGDLS and YYNGEE. The CDR3 contains 15 residues. V was clipped by 0 bases and J by 3 bases; unmatched bases: 2. The CDR3 nucleotides are TGTGCCAGCAGCGTAGGACAGGGGGTGACAGATACGCAGTATTTT. Translation: CASSVGQGVTDTQYF.

This clone was picked up one time. The chain recombines TRBV5-8 with TRBJ2-1; D is possibly TRBD2 (6 bases). The CDR3 is 16 amino acids. V was pared by 0 bases and J by 5 bases, with 15 bases between. Germline assignment: CDR1 SGHTS and CDR2 YDEGEE. CDR3: CASSLAGGLTHNEQFF. For the CDR3, the DNA is TGTGCCAGCAGCTTGGCCGGGGGTCTTACACACAATGAGCAGTTCTTC.

There are a few counts of this clone. The chain recombines TRBV11-3 with TRBJ2-7, with D perhaps matching TRBD2 (5 bases). This CDR3 region has 13 residues. V was cut by 1 base and J by 3 bases, with 7 bases left in between. The germline gives CDR1 SGHNT, CDR2 YENEEA. The DNA for the CDR3 is TGTGCCAGCAGCTTAGGAGGGCGCTACGAGCAGTACTTC. The encoded protein is CASSLGGRYEQYF.

The V gene is TRBV19, the J gene TRBJ2-1; 10 bases are shared with TRBD1. V lost 5 bases to trimming and J lost 6 bases; unmatched junction nucleotides: 4. The CDR3 is 14 residues long. CDR1 is LNHDA and CDR2 is SQIVND in the germline V gene (reference sequence). CDR3 sequence reads: CASSLRTGGNEQFF. The CDR3 DNA reads TGTGCCAGTAGTCTCCGGACAGGGGGCAATGAGCAGTTCTTC.